The present entry profiles one T cell receptor (beta chain) with its context. What it recognizes is unknown. This sample is part of a study of PD-1 blockade in mismatch repair-deficient tumors. Study-level results: After pembrolizumab, tumor-resident clones rose rapidly, then generally contracted before radiologic responses.

The method was immunoSEQ multiplex PCR; TCRdb's version includes in-frame clones alone and lacks a portion of them. The table records approximately 80,000 clones, 65% to 85% of them present only once. Germline V gene lookup returns CDR1 LGHNA and CDR2 YSLEER. V lost 3 bases and J 1 base, leaving 12 bases between the germline ends. The CDR3 has 15 residues. All patients were mismatch repair deficient, assessed by either PCR or immunohistochemistry. The sample was peripheral blood, taken 44 weeks after starting pembrolizumab. The rearrangement joins TRBV4-3 to TRBJ1-2, with D possibly matching TRBD1 (6 bases). This sequence was found in an adult with mismatch repair-deficient cancer. CDR3 DNA: TGCGCCAGCAGCCACCCCGGGGGCAATAACTATGGCTACACCTTC. Translation gives CASSHPGGNNYGYTF.